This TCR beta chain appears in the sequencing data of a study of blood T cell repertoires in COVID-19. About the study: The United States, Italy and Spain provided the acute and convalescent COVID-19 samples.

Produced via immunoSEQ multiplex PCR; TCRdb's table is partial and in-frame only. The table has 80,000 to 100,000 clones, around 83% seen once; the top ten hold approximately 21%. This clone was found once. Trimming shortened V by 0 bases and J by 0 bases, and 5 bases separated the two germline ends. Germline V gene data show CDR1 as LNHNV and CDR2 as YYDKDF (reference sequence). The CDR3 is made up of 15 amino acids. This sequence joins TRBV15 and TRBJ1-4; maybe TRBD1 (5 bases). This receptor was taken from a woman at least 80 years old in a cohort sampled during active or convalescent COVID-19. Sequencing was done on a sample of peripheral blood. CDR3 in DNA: TGTGCCACCAGCAGAGACAGGGCAACTAATGAAAAACTGTTTTTT. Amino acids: CATSRDRATNEKLFF.